Shown below are 11 T cell receptor beta chains from a single sample sequenced in a study of OX40 agonist ivuxolimab in advanced cancers. The protocol was immunoSEQ multiplex PCR, while the TCRdb copy is restricted to in-frame clones and leaves out a portion. This table has about 69,000 clones, approximately 90% appearing once. This specimen was CD4+ or CD8+ T cells sorted from blood, taken in a trial of the OX40 agonist ivuxolimab. The receptors stem from an adult with an advanced solid tumor such as melanoma, head and neck, liver or kidney cancer.

The V and J genes are TRBV27 and TRBJ2-7, with D unresolved. The V gene lost 4 bases and the J gene lost 1 base, with 8 bases spanning the gap. Germline-derived CDR1 and CDR2 are MNHEY and SMNVEV (reference sequence). This CDR3 contains 13 residues. For the CDR3, the DNA is TGTGCCAGCAGTTCCCAGCCGTCCTACGAGCAGTACTTC. Protein sequence: CASSSQPSYEQYF.

The chain links TRBV27 to TRBJ1-1; 10 bases fit TRBD1. The length of the CDR3 is 16 residues. Germline V gene sequence: CDR1 MNHEY, CDR2 SMNVEV (reference sequence). The junction had 14 bases not matched to a gene; V was cut back by 6 bases and J by 7 bases. CDR3 bases: TGTGCCAGCAGCCGGGACAGGGGCTTCTTTGTTGGTGAAGCTTTCTTT. It yields the protein CASSRDRGFFVGEAFF.

The gene calls are TRBV5-1 and TRBJ2-2; 8 bases match TRBD1. The CDR3 runs to 16 residues. Trimming took 4 bases from V and 2 from J; bases not matched to a gene: 7. Germline CDR1 and CDR2: SGHRS and YFSETQ. CDR3 sequence: CASSHGDRSNTGELFF. CDR3 nucleotides: TGCGCCAGCAGCCACGGGGACAGGAGCAACACCGGGGAGCTGTTTTTT. The variable domain in full, completed from reference TRBV5-1 and TRBJ2-2, reads KAGVTQTPRYLIKTRGQQVTLSCSPISGHRSVSWYQQTPGQGLQFLFEYFSETQRNKGNFPGRFSGRQFSNSRSEMNVSTLELGDSALYLCASSHGDRSNTGELFFGEGSRLTVL.

This clone was found a few times. This sequence joins TRBV25-1 and TRBJ1-1, with D hard to call. Germline CDR1 and CDR2: MGHDK and SYGVNS. The CDR3 runs 14 residues. Trimming removed 1 base from V and 1 base from J, with 7 bases in between. The CDR3 spells CASSEFTPNTEAFF. CDR3 DNA sequence: TGTGCCAGCAGTGAATTTACACCGAACACTGAAGCTTTCTTT.

The chain links TRBV6-5 to TRBJ1-2; D gene uncertain. This CDR3 is built from 13 residues. The germline gives CDR1 MNHEY, CDR2 SVGAGI. V was pared by 4 bases and J by 2 bases, with 8 bases between. CDR3 region: CASSSNINYGYTF. For the CDR3, the DNA is TGTGCCAGCAGTTCAAACATCAACTATGGCTACACCTTC.

The chain recombines TRBV19 with TRBJ2-1; no definite D call. This CDR3 is 14 amino acids long. The germline gives CDR1 LNHDA, CDR2 SQIVND (reference sequence). Deletions cut 7 bases from V and 0 bases from J, with 10 bases between. For the CDR3, the DNA is TGTGCCAGTAAAGTGGATAGCTCCTACAATGAGCAGTTCTTC. Translating it yields CASKVDSSYNEQFF.

This rearrangement joins TRBV5-1 to TRBJ2-2; 7 nucleotides line up with TRBD1. Germline V gene lookup returns CDR1 SGHRS and CDR2 YFSETQ. The CDR3 has 15 amino acids. Unmatched junction bases numbered 3, after V lost 4 bases and J lost 0 bases. The CDR3 protein is CASSPGQTNTGELFF. The CDR3 coding sequence is TGCGCCAGCAGCCCGGGACAGACGAACACCGGGGAGCTGTTTTTT.

This rearrangement joins TRBV18 to TRBJ2-7, with D maybe TRBD1 (5 bases). Germline V gives CDR1 KGHSH, CDR2 LQKENI. Trimming removed 0 bases from V and 1 base from J, with 10 bases in between. The CDR3 is 15 amino acids. This chain's CDR3 is CASSPPRQGSYEQYF. The DNA of the CDR3 is TGTGCCAGCTCACCACCGCGTCAGGGATCCTACGAGCAGTACTTC. The full variable domain, completed using reference TRBV18 and TRBJ2-7, is NAGVMQNPRHLVRRRGQEARLRCSPMKGHSHVYWYRQLPEEGLKFMVYLQKENIIDESGMPKERFSAEFPKEGPSILRIQQVVRGDSAAYFCASSPPRQGSYEQYFGPGTRLTVT.

The V and J genes are TRBV5-1 and TRBJ2-7; 16 bases are a match to TRBD2. From germline, CDR1 is SGHRS and CDR2 YFSETQ. Unmatched junction bases numbered 9, after V lost 4 bases and J lost 2 bases. The CDR3 has 18 residues. The CDR3 loop is CASSPTGTSGRAAYEQYF. CDR3 DNA: TGCGCCAGCAGCCCGACCGGGACTAGCGGGAGGGCCGCCTACGAGCAGTACTTC.

V gene TRBV6-4 combines with J gene TRBJ2-1; 10 bases align to TRBD2. V lost 6 bases and J lost 2; bases outside the gene matches: 4. Germline V gene data show CDR1 as MRHNA and CDR2 as SNTAGT. The CDR3 covers 15 residues. The CDR3: CASRRTSGTYNEQFF. In nucleotides, the CDR3 is TGTGCCAGCAGGAGGACTAGCGGAACCTACAATGAGCAGTTCTTC.

This chain joins TRBV6-5 and TRBJ1-1; tentative D call: TRBD1 (6 bases). Germline CDR1 is MNHEY and CDR2 is SVGAGI. The CDR3 covers 15 residues. V shed 0 bases and J shed 4 bases, with 12 bases lying between them. The CDR3 loop is CASSYSRGRSTEAFF. DNA for the CDR3: TGTGCCAGCAGTTACTCCAGGGGACGGAGCACTGAAGCTTTCTTT.